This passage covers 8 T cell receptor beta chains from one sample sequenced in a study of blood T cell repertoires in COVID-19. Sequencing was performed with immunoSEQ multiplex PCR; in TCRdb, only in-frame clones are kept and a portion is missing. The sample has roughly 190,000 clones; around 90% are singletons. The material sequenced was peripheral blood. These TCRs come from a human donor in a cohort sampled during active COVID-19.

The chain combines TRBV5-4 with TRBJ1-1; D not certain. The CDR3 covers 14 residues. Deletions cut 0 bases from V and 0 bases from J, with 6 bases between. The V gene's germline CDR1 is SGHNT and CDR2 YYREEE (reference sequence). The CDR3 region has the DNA TGTGCCAGCAGCTTGGTGCAGATGAACACTGAAGCTTTCTTT. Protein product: CASSLVQMNTEAFF. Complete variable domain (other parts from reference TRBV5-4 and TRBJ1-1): ETGVTQSPTHLIKTRGQQVTLRCSSQSGHNTVSWYQQALGQGPQFIFQYYREEENGRGNFPPRFSGLQFPNYSSELNVNALELDDSALYLCASSLVQMNTEAFFGQGTRLTVV.

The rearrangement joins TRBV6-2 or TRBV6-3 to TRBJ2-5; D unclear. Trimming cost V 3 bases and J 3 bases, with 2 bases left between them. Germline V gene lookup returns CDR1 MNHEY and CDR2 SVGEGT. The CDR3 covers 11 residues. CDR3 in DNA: TGTGCCAGCAGTTATAAAGAGACCCAGTACTTC. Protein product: CASSYKETQYF.

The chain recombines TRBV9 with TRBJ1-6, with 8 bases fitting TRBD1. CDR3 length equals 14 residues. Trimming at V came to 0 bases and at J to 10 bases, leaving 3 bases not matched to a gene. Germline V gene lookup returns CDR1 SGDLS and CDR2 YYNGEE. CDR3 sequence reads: CASSVGTGNSPLHF. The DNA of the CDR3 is TGTGCCAGCAGCGTAGGGACAGGGAACTCACCCCTCCACTTT.

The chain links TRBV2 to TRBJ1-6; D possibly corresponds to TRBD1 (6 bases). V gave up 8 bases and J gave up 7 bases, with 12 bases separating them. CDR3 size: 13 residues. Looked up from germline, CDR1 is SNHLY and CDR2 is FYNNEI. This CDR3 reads CASRRTVNSPLHF. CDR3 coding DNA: TGTGCCAGCCGAAGGACAGTGAATTCACCCCTCCACTTT. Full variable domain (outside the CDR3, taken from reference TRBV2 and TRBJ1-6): EPEVTQTPSHQVTQMGQEVILRCVPISNHLYFYWYRQILGQKVEFLVSFYNNEISEKSEIFDDQFSVERPDGSNFTLKIRSTKLEDSAMYFCASRRTVNSPLHFGNGTRLTVT.

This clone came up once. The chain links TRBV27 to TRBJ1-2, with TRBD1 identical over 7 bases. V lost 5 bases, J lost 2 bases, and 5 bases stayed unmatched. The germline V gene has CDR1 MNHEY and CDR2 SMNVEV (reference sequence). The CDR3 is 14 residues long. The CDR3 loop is CASSPDRANYGYTF. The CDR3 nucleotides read TGTGCCAGCAGTCCCGACAGGGCCAACTATGGCTACACCTTC.

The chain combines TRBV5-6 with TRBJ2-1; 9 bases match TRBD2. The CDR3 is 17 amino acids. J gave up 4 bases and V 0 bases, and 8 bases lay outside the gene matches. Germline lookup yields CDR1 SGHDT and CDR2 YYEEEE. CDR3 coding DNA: TGTGCCAGCAGCTTGGGAATTAGCGGGGGTGCTTACAATGAGCAGTTCTTC. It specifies CASSLGISGGAYNEQFF. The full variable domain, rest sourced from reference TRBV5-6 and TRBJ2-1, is DAGVTQSPTHLIKTRGQQVTLRCSPKSGHDTVSWYQQALGQGPQFIFQYYEEEERQRGNFPDRFSGHQFPNYSSELNVNALLLGDSALYLCASSLGISGGAYNEQFFGPGTRLTVL.

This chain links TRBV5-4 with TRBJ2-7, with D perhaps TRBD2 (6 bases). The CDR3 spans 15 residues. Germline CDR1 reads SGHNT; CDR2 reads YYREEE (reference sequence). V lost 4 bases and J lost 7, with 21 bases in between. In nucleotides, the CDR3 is TGTGCCAGCAGCAGAACGGGCTCCATAGCGGAAGAGCAGTACTTC. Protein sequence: CASSRTGSIAEEQYF. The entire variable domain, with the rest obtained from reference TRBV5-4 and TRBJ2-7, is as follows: ETGVTQSPTHLIKTRGQQVTLRCSSQSGHNTVSWYQQALGQGPQFIFQYYREEENGRGNFPPRFSGLQFPNYSSELNVNALELDDSALYLCASSRTGSIAEEQYFGPGTRLTVT.

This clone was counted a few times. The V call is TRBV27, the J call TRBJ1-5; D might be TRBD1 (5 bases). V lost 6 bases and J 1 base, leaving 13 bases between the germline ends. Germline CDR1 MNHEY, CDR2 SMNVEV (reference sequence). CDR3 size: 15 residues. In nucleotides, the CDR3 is TGTGCCAGCAGGATCACAGGTACCAGCAATCAGCCCCAGCATTTT. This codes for CASRITGTSNQPQHF.